Below, 17 T cell receptor beta chains from the same sample are listed, as sequenced in a study of shared clonotypes between healthy human individuals. TCRdb keeps only in-frame clones here, not all; method: immunoSEQ multiplex PCR. Of a few million clones in the sample, nearly 97% were seen once. Specimen: naive CD4+ T cells sorted from blood. The subset was: CD45RA+ positively selected. These TCRs come from a man aged 18-30 years in good health.

This clone came up once. Within the sample, other DNA sequences also encode this same CDR3. The V call is TRBV10-3, the J call TRBJ2-1; D gene unclear. V lost 0 bases, J lost 8 bases, and 8 bases lay in between. The CDR3 has 13 amino acids. From germline, CDR1 is ENHRY and CDR2 SYGVKD. CDR3 protein: CAISESGFHEQFF. Here the CDR3 DNA reads TGTGCCATCAGTGAGTCGGGTTTCCATGAGCAGTTCTTC.

The rearrangement uses TRBV27 and TRBJ1-4; TRBD1 aligns across 10 bases. Losses at the gene ends were 6 bases for V and 0 bases for J; bases not matched to a gene: 4. Germline V gives CDR1 MNHEY, CDR2 SMNVEV (reference sequence). The length of the CDR3 is 16 residues. The CDR3 nucleotides are TGTGCCAGCAGGCGGGACAGGGGAACAACTAATGAAAAACTGTTTTTT. The encoded protein is CASRRDRGTTNEKLFF.

This clone was observed a single time. Other DNA sequences from this sample encode an identical CDR3 as well. V usage is TRBV29-1 and J usage is TRBJ1-1, with D maybe TRBD1 (6 bases). Trimming took 6 bases from V and 1 from J, leaving 9 bases between them. The CDR3 loop spans 12 amino acids. CDR1 is SQVTM, CDR2 ANQGSEA, per germline. CDR3: CSVIRGNTEAFF. The CDR3 region has the DNA TGCAGCGTGATCAGGGGGAACACTGAAGCTTTCTTT.

The V call is TRBV7-8, the J call TRBJ1-1; D not resolved. Deletions cut 5 bases from V and 5 bases from J, with 15 bases between. Germline V lookup: CDR1 SGHVS, CDR2 FQNEAQ. The CDR3 contains 14 residues. CDR3 residues: CASSGPGIITEAFF. CDR3 in DNA: TGTGCCAGCAGCGGCCCCGGGATCATAACTGAAGCTTTCTTT.

V gene TRBV30 combines with J gene TRBJ2-3; a weak D match, TRBD1 (6 bases). V was shortened by 0 bases and J by 4 bases, with 8 bases between the two germline ends. Germline V lookup: CDR1 GTSNPN, CDR2 SVGIG (reference sequence). The CDR3 is made up of 13 amino acids. This CDR3 reads CAWSVWGPDTQYF. CDR3 nucleotides: TGTGCCTGGAGTGTATGGGGGCCAGATACGCAGTATTTT.

This clone came up once. The chain employs TRBV18 and TRBJ2-5; no clear D. Trimming took 4 bases from V and 3 from J, leaving 9 bases between them. This CDR3 contains 13 residues. The germline V gene has CDR1 KGHSH and CDR2 LQKENI. Here the CDR3 DNA reads TGTGCCAGCTCACTAAGAAGAGAAGAGACCCAGTACTTC. Its translation: CASSLRREETQYF.

The gene calls are TRBV20-1 and TRBJ1-2; D unresolved. CDR3 length: 11 amino acids. Germline assignment: CDR1 DFQATT and CDR2 SNEGSKA (reference sequence). With 5 bases removed from V and 8 bases from J, the gap between germline ends came to 12 bases. The DNA of the CDR3 is TGCAGTGCTGGCGACTATGGGGGCTACACCTTC. As protein: CSAGDYGGYTF.

This rearrangement joins TRBV25-1 to TRBJ2-1, with D possibly being TRBD2 (5 bases). This CDR3 has 15 residues. The V gene's germline CDR1 is MGHDK and CDR2 SYGVNS. With 5 bases removed from V and 8 bases from J, the gap between germline ends came to 19 bases. The DNA for the CDR3 is TGTGCCAGCAGTATCCGGGGTAATTCTATCGATGAGCAGTTCTTC. Its protein is CASSIRGNSIDEQFF.

The V gene is TRBV30, the J gene TRBJ2-6, with TRBD1 as a possible D gene (5 bases). Germline loops: CDR1 GTSNPN, CDR2 SVGIG (reference sequence). With 7 bases removed from V and 2 bases from J, the gap between germline ends came to 9 bases. CDR3 size: 13 residues. The CDR3 is CAFRVAGANVLTF. DNA for the CDR3: TGTGCCTTCAGGGTTGCTGGGGCCAACGTCCTGACTTTC.

This chain joins TRBV5-4 and TRBJ2-3; D is perhaps TRBD2 (6 bases). Germline V CDR1 and CDR2: SGHNT, YYREEE (reference sequence). The CDR3 sequence is 15 residues long. V dropped 2 bases and J dropped 1 base, with 11 bases sitting between them. This CDR3 reads CASSLGRDGTDTQYF. As DNA, the CDR3 is TGTGCCAGCAGCTTAGGGCGGGACGGCACAGATACGCAGTATTTT.

The V call is TRBV2, the J call TRBJ1-5; TRBD1 matches at 8 bases. V lost 7 bases and J lost 4; bases outside the gene matches: 9. The length of the CDR3 is 15 residues. Per the germline V gene, CDR1 is SNHLY and CDR2 is FYNNEI. CDR3 residues: CASNPMGQDNQPQHF. The CDR3 nucleotides are TGTGCCAGCAATCCCATGGGACAGGATAATCAGCCCCAGCATTTT.

This chain joins TRBV28 and TRBJ2-7, with D maybe TRBD2 (5 bases). Trimming left V 7 bases short and J 6 bases short, with 16 bases between. The CDR3 consists of 13 residues. The germline V gene encodes CDR1 MDHEN and CDR2 SYDVKM. The CDR3 sequence: CASTKRRSGEQYF. In DNA, the CDR3 is TGTGCCAGCACAAAACGGAGGTCGGGCGAGCAGTACTTC. Full variable domain (rest looked up from reference TRBV28 and TRBJ2-7): DVKVTQSSRYLVKRTGEKVFLECVQDMDHENMFWYRQDPGLGLRLIYFSYDVKMKEKGDIPEGYSVSREKKERFSLILESASTNQTSMYLCASTKRRSGEQYFGPGTRLTVT.

Details on this clone: Other DNA sequences in this sample translate to the same CDR3. V is TRBV7-9 and J is TRBJ2-5; TRBD1 matches at 8 bases. This CDR3 region has 15 residues. CDR1 is SEHNR and CDR2 is FQNEAQ in the germline V gene (reference sequence). V gave up 1 base and J gave up 3 bases; unmatched junction bases: 4. This chain's CDR3 is CASSLVRGREETQYF. In nucleotides, the CDR3 is TGTGCCAGCAGCTTAGTCAGGGGGCGTGAAGAGACCCAGTACTTC. Using reference TRBV7-9 and TRBJ2-5 for the parts outside the CDR3, the full variable domain is DTGVSQNPRHKITKRGQNVTFRCDPISEHNRLYWYRQTLGQGPEFLTYFQNEAQLEKSRLLSDRFSAERPKGSFSTLEIQRTEQGDSAMYLCASSLVRGREETQYFGPGTRLLVL.

The rearrangement links TRBV2 to TRBJ1-6; 8 bases agree with TRBD1. The CDR3 has 15 residues. The V gene's germline CDR1 is SNHLY and CDR2 FYNNEI. The trim removed 5 bases at V and 7 bases at J, leaving 7 bases unmatched. CDR3 DNA: TGTGCCAGCAGTTCAGGGGGCTCACGGAATTCACCCCTCCACTTT. This translates into CASSSGGSRNSPLHF.

This clone was recorded only once. The genes are TRBV27 and TRBJ2-5; D might be TRBD2 (6 bases). Trimming removed 5 bases from V and 4 bases from J, with 17 bases in between. In germline, CDR1 is MNHEY, CDR2 SMNVEV (reference sequence). This CDR3 has 15 residues. The CDR3 DNA is TGTGCCAGCAGTCCCTGGGGCGGGGCAGGAGAGACCCAGTACTTC. This gives the protein CASSPWGGAGETQYF.

The chain couples TRBV7-2 to TRBJ2-7, with 7 nucleotides matching TRBD1. The germline CDR1 and CDR2 sequences are SGHTA and FQGNSA. V shed 5 bases and J 2 bases; nucleotides not matched to a gene: 6. The CDR3 is made up of 14 amino acids. The CDR3 DNA reads TGTGCCAGCAGCCCTCGGGACAGAGCCTACGAGCAGTACTTC. Its protein product is CASSPRDRAYEQYF.

The chain employs TRBV19 and TRBJ2-7, with 10 bases lining up with TRBD2. V dropped 3 bases and J dropped 4; count of bases not matched to a gene: 6. The CDR3 extends over 15 amino acids. Germline CDR1 reads LNHDA; CDR2 reads SQIVND (reference sequence). The CDR3 sequence is CASSIGASGSYEQYF. Written as DNA, the CDR3 is TGTGCCAGTAGTATCGGGGCTAGCGGGAGTTACGAGCAGTACTTC.